Following are 8 T cell receptor beta chains from one sample sequenced in a study of beta chain features in type 1 diabetes. The investigators reverse transcribed all of the isolated RNA, so they sequenced expressed TCRB transcripts. Sequencing was performed with immunoSEQ multiplex PCR; in TCRdb, only in-frame clones are kept and a portion is missing. The sample consists of some 270,000 clones, roughly an eighth of them appearing once. The sequencing input was naive CD4+ T cells from blood. Every receptor here comes from a woman in her 40s in good health.

In its sample, this clone was seen a few times. The chain is built from TRBV7-9 and TRBJ2-1; 8 bases are shared with TRBD1. After removal of 6 bases from V and 1 base from J, the junction contained 8 bases not matched to a gene. The CDR3 sequence is 16 residues long. Germline V CDR1 and CDR2: SEHNR, FQNEAQ (reference sequence). This chain's CDR3 is CASRRTGGASYNEQFF. The CDR3 DNA is TGTGCCAGCAGAAGAACAGGGGGTGCGTCCTACAATGAGCAGTTCTTC. Full variable domain (outside the CDR3, taken from reference TRBV7-9 and TRBJ2-1): DTGVSQNPRHKITKRGQNVTFRCDPISEHNRLYWYRQTLGQGPEFLTYFQNEAQLEKSRLLSDRFSAERPKGSFSTLEIQRTEQGDSAMYLCASRRTGGASYNEQFFGPGTRLTVL.

The chain is built from TRBV27 and TRBJ1-2; D uncertain. Trimming cost V 6 bases and J 4 bases, with 18 bases left between them. The CDR3 loop spans 15 amino acids. Germline-derived CDR1 and CDR2 are MNHEY and SMNVEV (reference sequence). The CDR3 region is CASSRSLNVPYGYTF. The CDR3 region has the DNA TGTGCCAGCAGCCGGTCGTTGAACGTGCCCTATGGCTACACCTTC.

This clone was seen only a few times. The chain combines TRBV5-1 with TRBJ1-1, with 9 bases aligning to TRBD1. From germline, CDR1 is SGHRS and CDR2 YFSETQ. V gave up 4 bases and J gave up 4 bases; unmatched junction bases: 2. This CDR3 spans 13 amino acids. CDR3 coding DNA: TGCGCCAGCAGCGAGGGACAGGGCACTGAAGCTTTCTTT. Amino acid sequence: CASSEGQGTEAFF.

There are a few counts of this clone. The rearrangement joins TRBV9 to TRBJ2-6; 7 bases fit TRBD2. This CDR3 contains 18 residues. V shed 4 bases and J 0 bases; nucleotides not matched to a gene: 10. Germline loops: CDR1 SGDLS, CDR2 YYNGEE. Here the CDR3 DNA reads TGTGCCAGCAGCCCCCGCGACAGCGGGGACTCTGGGGCCAACGTCCTGACTTTC. It codes for CASSPRDSGDSGANVLTF.

This sequence joins TRBV5-6 and TRBJ1-2; TRBD1 agrees at 7 bases. V shed 4 bases, J shed 5 bases, and the junction held 11 bases outside the gene matches. The CDR3 runs to 15 residues. Germline loops: CDR1 SGHDT, CDR2 YYEEEE. The CDR3, as DNA: TGTGCCAGCAGCATCCCGGGACAGACGCTTTATGGCTACACCTTC. Protein sequence: CASSIPGQTLYGYTF.

This clone was counted between two and nine times. This rearrangement joins TRBV7-2 to TRBJ1-4; 11 bases align to TRBD1. The CDR3 runs to 15 residues. Germline V gives CDR1 SGHTA, CDR2 FQGNSA. With 5 bases clipped from V and 7 bases from J, the junction kept 6 bases outside the gene matches. The CDR3: CASSQDRGRVEKLFF. For the CDR3, the DNA is TGTGCCAGCAGCCAGGACAGGGGGCGCGTTGAAAAACTGTTTTTT.

This clone occurred a few times. V usage is TRBV28 and J usage is TRBJ1-2; TRBD1 matches 10 bases. Germline V gene lookup returns CDR1 MDHEN and CDR2 SYDVKM. The CDR3 spans 16 residues. Trimming at V came to 7 bases and at J to 3 bases, leaving 11 bases not matched to a gene. CDR3 region: CASTPSGGQGDYGYTF. The DNA of the CDR3 is TGTGCCAGCACCCCCTCGGGCGGACAGGGGGACTATGGCTACACCTTC.

This clone has more than one count but fewer than ten. The chain uses TRBV6-5 and TRBJ1-1, with TRBD1 matching over 7 bases. Germline CDR1 reads MNHEY; CDR2 reads SVGAGI. V shed 2 bases and J 0 bases; nucleotides not matched to a gene: 3. The CDR3 length is 15 residues. The CDR3 loop reads CASSYRGLVNTEAFF. CDR3 in DNA: TGTGCCAGCAGTTACAGGGGGCTTGTGAACACTGAAGCTTTCTTT.